This record looks at one TCR beta chain sequence and its context. This record comes from a study of T cell changes during pregnancy in multiple sclerosis. The germline V and J ends were trimmed by 4 bases and 4 bases, with 13 bases remaining between them. From germline, CDR1 is SGHAT and CDR2 FQNNGV. The CDR3 contains 14 residues. Produced via immunoSEQ multiplex PCR; TCRdb's table is partial and in-frame only. Of 55,000 to 80,000 clones in the sample, almost 90% are singletons; the top ten hold approximately 9.5%. The receptor was isolated from a female donor in good health, enrolled as a control in a pregnancy study. This rearrangement joins TRBV11-2 to TRBJ1-1; D unclear. Material: peripheral blood, obtained after pregnancy. CDR3 coding DNA: TGTGCCAGCAGCTCCCTTATCTCCGGCACTGAAGCTTTCTTT. Translation gives CASSSLISGTEAFF.